Here is one TCR beta chain with its context. Its antigen remains undetermined. No base qualities exist here, and no much larger clone lies one base off it. The data stem from a study of response to subunit inactivated influenza vaccine (dated by TCRdb to the late 2010s). General notes on the study: The study used deep quantitative T cell receptor repertoire profiling to track responses to a trivalent subunit inactivated influenza vaccine.

Based on the germline V gene, the CDR1 and CDR2 sequences are ENHRY and SYGVKD. From the cysteine through the phenylalanine, the CDR3 covers 14 amino acids. Of the read, only the CDR3 DNA is kept; its 42 bases are in frame from base 1. V drops 2 bases and J drops 10 bases, leaving 17 bases in between. Library prep was done by RT-PCR. TCRdb records Illumina HiSeq 2500 as the sequencer. TCRdb reran the public reads through fastp at Q25 and MiXCR, keeping productive beta chains. Each CDR3 protein gets just one entry, which takes the most common genes and DNA from the rows behind it. In all, the sample holds around 760,000 distinct CDR3 sequences, and 11% to 15% of those were seen once. In total, the top ten clones hold 5.5% to 8% of the sample. Summary of the overall study and its limitations: The authors suggested that each seasonal influenza vaccination may recruit only a limited number of new T cells.

The chain joins TRBV10-3 to TRBJ1-1; a confident D gene designation cannot be given. This specimen consisted of PBMCs from blood, obtained approximately 15 days before vaccination. The source of this sequence is a man in his forties or fifties who received an inactivated influenza vaccine. Donor details come from another sample of the same person, matched by shared clones. The CDR3 in this case is CAISEPSNGSPAFF. The DNA is as follows: TGTGCCATCAGTGAGCCCAGCAATGGCTCTCCAGCTTTCTTT.